These T cell receptor beta chains were read from a single sample in a study of cytomegalovirus exposure and HLA in healthy donors. The table came from immunoSEQ multiplex PCR; TCRdb's copy has only in-frame clones and leaves some out. In the table there are 85,000 to 100,000 clones, around three quarters of which are singletons. The sequencing input was PBMCs. These receptors were taken from a male donor in good health and CMV-seropositive. Each CDR3 is given with its conserved first and last residue. Fields, in order: V gene, D gene, J gene, clone size, CDR3 protein, CDR3 DNA. The D gene is left open where the match is weak. Only part of the rows carry a size: once, few, many, or a class if the clone is expanded.

V: TRBV5-6; D: TRBD1; J: TRBJ1-2; size: -; CDR3: CASSAGQGGGYTF; DNA: TGTGCCAGCAGCGCGGGACAGGGTGGTGGCTACACCTTC
V: TRBV9; D: TRBD1; J: TRBJ2-7; size: -; CDR3: CASSVGQGGEQYF; DNA: TGTGCCAGCAGCGTAGGACAGGGTGGCGAGCAGTACTTC
V: TRBV25-1; D: TRBD1; J: TRBJ1-2; size: -; CDR3: CASSEPDRGVGYTF; DNA: TGTGCCAGCAGTGAACCGGACAGGGGAGTGGGCTACACCTTC
V: TRBV5-8; D: -; J: TRBJ2-3; size: -; CDR3: CASSFGGTDTQYF; DNA: TGTGCCAGCAGCTTCGGAGGTACAGATACGCAGTATTTT
V: TRBV4-2; D: -; J: TRBJ2-2; size: medium-sized; CDR3: CASSQGGLNTGELFF; DNA: TGTGCCAGCAGCCAAGGAGGTCTTAACACCGGGGAGCTGTTTTTT
V: TRBV5-8; D: TRBD1; J: TRBJ1-5; size: -; CDR3: CASSAGTVSNQPQHF; DNA: TGTGCCAGCAGCGCAGGGACAGTTAGCAATCAGCCCCAGCATTTT
V: TRBV19; D: TRBD1; J: TRBJ1-2; size: -; CDR3: CASSPWDRSYGYTF; DNA: TGTGCCAGTAGTCCCTGGGACAGGAGCTATGGCTACACCTTC
V: TRBV2; D: -; J: TRBJ2-5; size: -; CDR3: CASSNNQGETQYF; DNA: TGTGCCAGCAGTAACAACCAGGGGGAGACCCAGTACTTC
V: TRBV4-1; D: -; J: TRBJ2-1; size: -; CDR3: CASSQGGVGEQFF; DNA: TGCGCCAGCAGCCAAGGTGGAGTAGGTGAGCAGTTCTTC
V: TRBV4-3; D: -; J: TRBJ2-2; size: few; CDR3: CASSPGTGELFF; DNA: TGCGCCAGCAGCCCCGGCACCGGGGAGCTGTTTTTT
V: TRBV7-7; D: TRBD2; J: TRBJ2-5; size: -; CDR3: CASSPRTGGGETQYF; DNA: TGTGCTAGCAGCCCCCGTACGGGGGGTGGTGAGACCCAGTACTTC
V: TRBV18; D: TRBD1; J: TRBJ2-7; size: few; CDR3: CASSPTTGPNEQYF; DNA: TGTGCCAGCTCCCCGACGACAGGGCCCAACGAGCAGTACTTC
V: TRBV2; D: TRBD1; J: TRBJ1-2; size: -; CDR3: CASSGDSPNYGYTF; DNA: TGTGCCAGCAGTGGGGACAGTCCTAACTATGGCTACACCTTC
V: TRBV7-8; D: TRBD1; J: TRBJ1-3; size: -; CDR3: CAGQGSGNTIYF; DNA: TGTGCCGGACAGGGGTCTGGAAACACCATATATTTT
V: TRBV6-1; D: TRBD1; J: TRBJ1-2; size: -; CDR3: CVSSETGFYGYTF; DNA: TGTGTCAGCAGTGAGACAGGGTTCTATGGCTACACCTTC
V: TRBV30; D: TRBD1; J: TRBJ1-4; size: -; CDR3: CAWGFDRGYEKLFF; DNA: TGTGCCTGGGGGTTTGACAGGGGGTATGAAAAACTGTTTTTT
V: TRBV6-5; D: -; J: TRBJ2-5; size: -; CDR3: CASGGLASKETQYF; DNA: TGTGCCAGCGGAGGTCTAGCGTCGAAGGAGACCCAGTACTTC
V: TRBV5-1; D: TRBD2; J: TRBJ2-7; size: -; CDR3: CASSLGLGGGPSYEQYF; DNA: TGCGCCAGCAGCTTGGGACTAGGCGGGGGGCCCTCCTACGAGCAGTACTTC
V: TRBV15; D: -; J: TRBJ1-2; size: -; CDR3: CATSIGPGSYGYTF; DNA: TGTGCCACCAGCATCGGGCCGGGGTCCTATGGCTACACCTTC
V: TRBV7-6; D: -; J: TRBJ1-1; size: -; CDR3: CASSADTNTEAFF; DNA: TGTGCCAGCAGCGCAGACACGAACACTGAAGCTTTCTTT
V: TRBV27; D: -; J: TRBJ1-2; size: once; CDR3: CASSPHGGRRGYTF; DNA: TGTGCCAGCAGTCCCCACGGGGGGCGAAGGGGCTACACCTTC
V: TRBV30; D: -; J: TRBJ2-7; size: -; CDR3: CAWNAHPSRREQYF; DNA: TGTGCCTGGAACGCGCACCCTTCCCGTCGGGAGCAGTACTTC
V: TRBV6-5; D: -; J: TRBJ2-2; size: -; CDR3: CATSTDGTGELFF; DNA: TGTGCCACCTCGACAGACGGAACCGGGGAGCTGTTTTTT
V: TRBV7-3; D: TRBD1; J: TRBJ2-3; size: -; CDR3: CASSRGQGAADTQYF; DNA: TGTGCCAGCAGCCGTGGACAGGGGGCTGCAGATACGCAGTATTTT
V: TRBV2; D: -; J: TRBJ1-2; size: -; CDR3: CASSETKQSGYTF; DNA: TGTGCCAGCAGTGAAACAAAACAGAGTGGCTACACCTTC
V: TRBV7-3; D: -; J: TRBJ1-1; size: -; CDR3: CASSFGGRRTEAFF; DNA: TGTGCCAGCAGCTTTGGTGGGCGACGGACTGAAGCTTTCTTT
V: TRBV9; D: -; J: TRBJ2-5; size: -; CDR3: CASSVGRGAETQYF; DNA: TGTGCCAGCAGCGTAGGTAGGGGCGCGGAGACCCAGTACTTC
V: TRBV4-3; D: -; J: TRBJ1-2; size: few; CDR3: CASSHTTGYDGYTF; DNA: TGCGCCAGCAGCCATACCACAGGATACGATGGCTACACCTTC
V: TRBV4-1; D: -; J: TRBJ2-3; size: -; CDR3: CASSQAGTDTQYF; DNA: TGCGCCAGCAGCCAAGCGGGGACAGATACGCAGTATTTT
V: TRBV6-5; D: -; J: TRBJ1-1; size: -; CDR3: CASSYSRGNTEAFF; DNA: TGTGCCAGCAGTTACTCCAGGGGGAACACTGAAGCTTTCTTT
V: TRBV30; D: -; J: TRBJ2-5; size: few; CDR3: CAWAYSGTQTQYF; DNA: TGTGCCTGGGCCTACTCCGGGACACAGACCCAGTACTTC
V: TRBV7-3; D: TRBD1; J: TRBJ1-1; size: -; CDR3: CASSLGTANTEAFF; DNA: TGTGCCAGCAGCTTAGGGACAGCGAACACTGAAGCTTTCTTT
V: TRBV19; D: -; J: TRBJ2-1; size: -; CDR3: CASSFAGNEQFF; DNA: TGTGCCAGTAGTTTCGCGGGCAATGAGCAGTTCTTC
V: TRBV5-1; D: -; J: TRBJ1-2; size: -; CDR3: CASSLGGSNSPDGYTF; DNA: TGCGCCAGCAGCTTGGGCGGGTCAAACTCCCCTGATGGCTACACCTTC
V: TRBV13; D: -; J: TRBJ2-7; size: -; CDR3: CASSPQGGAHEQYF; DNA: TGTGCCAGCAGCCCGCAAGGTGGGGCCCACGAGCAGTACTTC
V: TRBV5-6; D: TRBD1; J: TRBJ2-5; size: -; CDR3: CASTPLRPTGGETQYF; DNA: TGTGCCAGCACCCCTCTCCGCCCGACAGGGGGTGAGACCCAGTACTTC
V: TRBV4-2; D: TRBD2; J: TRBJ2-5; size: -; CDR3: CASSQASGGAETQYF; DNA: TGTGCCAGCAGCCAAGCCAGCGGGGGGGCGGAGACCCAGTACTTC
V: TRBV6-5; D: TRBD1; J: TRBJ1-2; size: few; CDR3: CASSTGVSNYGYTF; DNA: TGTGCCAGCAGTACAGGGGTATCTAACTATGGCTACACCTTC
V: TRBV5-4; D: -; J: TRBJ1-1; size: -; CDR3: CASSLARTLNTEAFF; DNA: TGTGCCAGCAGCTTGGCCAGGACATTGAACACTGAAGCTTTCTTT
V: TRBV7-7; D: -; J: TRBJ2-7; size: -; CDR3: CASSLALGGSHEQYF; DNA: TGTGCTAGCAGCTTAGCGCTTGGAGGTTCCCACGAGCAGTACTTC
V: TRBV29-1; D: -; J: TRBJ2-2; size: -; CDR3: CSARGQPNTGELFF; DNA: TGCAGCGCCCGGGGTCAGCCGAACACCGGGGAGCTGTTTTTT
V: TRBV5-4; D: TRBD1; J: TRBJ1-2; size: -; CDR3: CASFRQGANGYTF; DNA: TGTGCCAGCTTTCGACAGGGGGCAAATGGCTACACCTTC
V: TRBV5-1; D: -; J: TRBJ2-1; size: -; CDR3: CASSLGTSNEQFF; DNA: TGCGCCAGCAGCTTGGGGACTTCCAATGAGCAGTTCTTC
V: TRBV2; D: TRBD1; J: TRBJ1-5; size: -; CDR3: CASHSQTGRRDQPQHF; DNA: TGTGCCAGCCATTCCCAGACAGGGAGAAGGGATCAGCCCCAGCATTTT
V: TRBV30; D: -; J: TRBJ2-1; size: few; CDR3: CAWSVSRSIHSLSSYNEQFF; DNA: TGTGCCTGGAGTGTATCCCGATCGATCCACTCCCTAAGCTCCTACAATGAGCAGTTCTTC
V: TRBV7-2; D: -; J: TRBJ1-1; size: -; CDR3: CASSLGGRASGTEAFF; DNA: TGTGCCAGCAGCTTAGGTGGCAGGGCTTCAGGGACTGAAGCTTTCTTT
V: TRBV30; D: -; J: TRBJ2-3; size: few; CDR3: CAWSVGGADTQYF; DNA: TGTGCCTGGAGTGTCGGGGGAGCAGATACGCAGTATTTT
V: TRBV5-1; D: -; J: TRBJ1-1; size: -; CDR3: CASSFRDTEAFF; DNA: TGCGCCAGCAGCTTCAGGGACACTGAAGCTTTCTTT
V: TRBV29-1; D: TRBD1; J: TRBJ1-2; size: once; CDR3: CSVYRQGGNYGYTF; DNA: TGCAGCGTCTATAGACAGGGCGGAAACTATGGCTACACCTTC
V: TRBV4-1; D: -; J: TRBJ2-7; size: -; CDR3: CASSQVGGGTGPSSEQYF; DNA: TGCGCCAGCAGCCAAGTCGGGGGGGGGACAGGGCCATCCTCCGAGCAGTACTTC
V: TRBV6-1; D: -; J: TRBJ1-2; size: -; CDR3: CASSGKEINYGYTF; DNA: TGTGCCAGCAGTGGAAAAGAGATTAACTATGGCTACACCTTC
V: TRBV2; D: -; J: TRBJ1-2; size: -; CDR3: CASSGEGLYGYTF; DNA: TGTGCCAGCAGTGGGGAGGGGCTCTATGGCTACACCTTC
V: TRBV5-3; D: TRBD1; J: TRBJ1-5; size: -; CDR3: CATSGTEDLLQSNQPQHF; DNA: TGTGCCACAAGCGGGACAGAGGACTTACTTCAAAGCAATCAGCCCCAGCATTTT
V: TRBV30; D: -; J: TRBJ1-4; size: few; CDR3: CAGRVLNEKLFF; DNA: TGTGCCGGCAGGGTTCTTAATGAAAAACTGTTTTTT
V: TRBV7-8; D: -; J: TRBJ2-5; size: -; CDR3: CASSFNRDETQYF; DNA: TGTGCCAGCAGCTTCAACAGGGATGAGACCCAGTACTTC